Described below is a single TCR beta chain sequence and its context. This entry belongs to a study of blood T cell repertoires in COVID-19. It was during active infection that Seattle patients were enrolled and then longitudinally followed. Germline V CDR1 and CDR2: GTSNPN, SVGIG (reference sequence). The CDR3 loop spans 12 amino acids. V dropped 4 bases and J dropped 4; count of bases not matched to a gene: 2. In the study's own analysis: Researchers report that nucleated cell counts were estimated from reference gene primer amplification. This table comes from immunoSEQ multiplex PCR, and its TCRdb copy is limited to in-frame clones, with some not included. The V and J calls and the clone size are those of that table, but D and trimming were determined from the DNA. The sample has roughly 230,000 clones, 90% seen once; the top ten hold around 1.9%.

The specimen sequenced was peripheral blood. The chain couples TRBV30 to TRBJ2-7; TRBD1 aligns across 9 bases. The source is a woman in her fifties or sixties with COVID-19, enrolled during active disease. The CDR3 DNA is TGTGCCTGGAATGACAGGGGGTACGAGCAGTACTTC. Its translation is CAWNDRGYEQYF.